This is a list of T cell receptor beta chains from one sample in a study of cytomegalovirus exposure and HLA in healthy donors. Produced via immunoSEQ multiplex PCR; TCRdb's table is partial and in-frame only. The sample includes 70,000 to 100,000 clones, over 55% of them seen just once. Sequencing was performed on PBMCs. The receptors derive from a woman aged 45-65 years in good health and CMV-seropositive. Both conserved end residues are part of each CDR3. The size of a clone is reported for some rows only, either as once, few or many, or as a class for expanded clones.

CDR3aa	v_gene	len	abundance	j_gene
CASRSTGVRNQPQHF	TRBV28	15	once	TRBJ1-5
CASSFYGDYGYTF	TRBV5-4	13	few	TRBJ1-2
CASSPGSGIKDGYTF	TRBV18	15	.	TRBJ1-2
CASRRTGYGYTF	TRBV28	12	once	TRBJ1-2
CASSVEAIRYEQYF	TRBV2	14	.	TRBJ2-7
CSVGGGLNTEAFF	TRBV29-1	13	few	TRBJ1-1
CATVGGQANQPQHF	TRBV28	14	.	TRBJ1-5
CASRNLTGAKLLQETQYF	TRBV7-8	18	.	TRBJ2-5
CASSRTSGGAGNEQYF	TRBV9	16	.	TRBJ2-7
CASSGDISGAPRTQYF	TRBV7-2	16	once	TRBJ2-5
CASSGGAGFSDEQFF	TRBV7-6	15	.	TRBJ2-1
CASSPTPLARGGDTQYF	TRBV7-9	17	.	TRBJ2-3
CASRIQSSYEQYF	TRBV2	13	.	TRBJ2-7
CASRPGQGANGYTF	TRBV13	14	.	TRBJ1-2
CSVGSGQGANTGELFF	TRBV29-1	16	.	TRBJ2-2
CASSSRLQETQYF	TRBV7-6	13	few	TRBJ2-5
CASSAGYISSGANVLTF	TRBV9	17	.	TRBJ2-6
CASSLLAGGDNEQFF	TRBV7-6	15	.	TRBJ2-1
CASLLEAYNEQFF	TRBV2	13	.	TRBJ2-1
CASSLAVGGVDTEAFF	TRBV5-1	16	few	TRBJ1-1
CASSLAGGNTEAFF	TRBV11-3	14	.	TRBJ1-1
CASSPRASLDNEQFF	TRBV18	15	few	TRBJ2-1
CASSQPTGGFNEKLFF	TRBV23-1	16	.	TRBJ1-4
CAWNNRRGYSGANVLTF	TRBV30	17	.	TRBJ2-6
CASSQDKAERQPQHF	TRBV4-1	15	.	TRBJ1-5
CASSLGQGRGATNEKLFF	TRBV7-9	18	.	TRBJ1-4
CSAASWTNEKLFF	TRBV29-1	13	few	TRBJ1-4
CASNQEGGVANYGYTF	TRBV4-2	16	.	TRBJ1-2
CASSSPTEYNEQFF	TRBV5-8	14	.	TRBJ2-1
CASRRPGQGFTGELFF	TRBV19	16	.	TRBJ2-2
CASSLGQGRSYNEQFF	TRBV11-3	16	few	TRBJ2-1
CASSLGGQNYGYTF	TRBV7-9	14	.	TRBJ1-2
CASSPNRFEETQYF	TRBV2	14	few	TRBJ2-5
CAWSVPTGINEKLFF	TRBV30	15	.	TRBJ1-4
CAWSRDSGEKLFF	TRBV30	13	.	TRBJ1-4
CASSPETGDQPQHF	TRBV18	14	few	TRBJ1-5
CASSSGLAGSGELFF	TRBV5-1	15	.	TRBJ2-2
CASSLETPNYEQYF	TRBV28	14	.	TRBJ2-7
CASSLTRSSYEQYF	TRBV13	14	.	TRBJ2-7
CASSLFVGTDYEQYF	TRBV27	15	.	TRBJ2-7
CASSYSGQGSNGYTF	TRBV6-5	15	.	TRBJ1-2
CASSPLGGADTEAFF	TRBV7-3	15	few	TRBJ1-1
CASSYDGSGQYF	TRBV5-1	12	.	TRBJ2-7
CASSPQERQGSYSGNTIYF	TRBV5-6	19	.	TRBJ1-3
CSVEVRGMNTEAFF	TRBV29-1	14	.	TRBJ1-1
CASSRGGGHQETQYF	TRBV7-2	15	.	TRBJ2-5
CASSELQVNSPLHF	TRBV6-1	14	.	TRBJ1-6
CASSQDRVTYNEQFF	TRBV4-1	15	.	TRBJ2-1
CASSIAGTEGYEQYF	TRBV19	15	.	TRBJ2-7
CASIGRAGTEAFF	TRBV19	13	.	TRBJ1-1
CASSSGLTYEQYF	TRBV7-9	13	.	TRBJ2-7
CASSVSGGSGNTIYF	TRBV19	15	.	TRBJ1-3
CASSSETSLETQYF	TRBV7-9	14	.	TRBJ2-5
CATSEGTGGGDTQYF	TRBV4-1	15	.	TRBJ2-3
CSSSFREFYEQYF	TRBV7-9	13	few	TRBJ2-7
CASGPQRGADTQYF	TRBV2	14	.	TRBJ2-3
CASSEVPGNSPLHF	TRBV6-1	14	.	TRBJ1-6
CSVGTATDTQYF	TRBV29-1	12	.	TRBJ2-3
CASSFSGTSNEQFF	TRBV5-1	14	.	TRBJ2-1